This TCR beta chain appears in the sequencing data of a study of cytomegalovirus exposure and HLA in healthy donors. Findings and limits, study-wide: A few CMV-associated chains were confirmed in vitro to be specific for CMV antigens. The majority of CMV-associated TCR beta chains were reported as apparently HLA-restricted in a later analysis. When the data were analyzed later, several of the most significant clusters appeared to be linked to common viral pathogens.

Use of 60 Vbeta and 13 Jbeta primers characterized the PCR. The data were produced by immunoSEQ multiplex PCR, yet TCRdb's version contains in-frame clones alone and is incomplete. The sample shows 95,000 to 150,000 clones, roughly 76% of them seen only once. About this clone: The antigen remains unidentified.

Regarding donors, all were healthy bone marrow donors. J gave up 1 base and V 2 bases, and 2 bases lay outside the gene matches. Germline values: CDR1 LGHNA, CDR2 YSLEER. The CDR3 length is 16 residues. Sequencing was carried out using PBMCs. This receptor was identified in a woman aged 55-69 years in good health and CMV-seropositive. The chain recombines TRBV4-3 with TRBJ2-6; TRBD1 matches at 7 bases. The CDR3 bases are TGCGCCAGCAGCCAACTCAGGGGGTCTGGGGCCAACGTCCTGACTTTC. This sequence encodes CASSQLRGSGANVLTF.